The source of this TCR beta chain is a study of blood T cell repertoires in COVID-19. Background on the study: Acute and convalescent COVID-19 specimens originated in the United States, Italy and Spain. Sources were T cells, B-cell-depleted T cells, or PBMCs; the material itself was cDNA or gDNA.

V dropped 6 bases and J dropped 2; count of bases not matched to a gene: 9. The CDR3 is 16 residues long. Germline CDR1 MNHNY, CDR2 SVGAGI (reference sequence). Only in-frame clones appear in the TCRdb table, and some are missing; sequencing was by immunoSEQ multiplex PCR. The sample holds around 360,000 clones, roughly 90% seen once. Study members were between about 18 and 100 years old and lived in over 20 US regions. Two negative PCRs, clearance, or symptom resolution had been documented for recovered Cohort 3 donors. This clone occurred once. The origin of this receptor is a woman between 25 and 40 years old who had recovered from COVID-19. The chain links TRBV6-6 to TRBJ2-2; 7 nucleotides agree with TRBD2. Sequencing used PBMCs or T cells enriched from blood (not recorded which). CDR3 in amino acids: CASRAPREGNTGELFF. The DNA for the CDR3 is TGTGCCAGCAGGGCTCCCAGGGAGGGAAACACCGGGGAGCTGTTTTTT.